A single sample is the source of the 5 T cell receptor beta chains below, sequenced in a study of blood T cell repertoires in COVID-19. The repertoire was sequenced with immunoSEQ multiplex PCR; TCRdb's copy has only in-frame clones and lacks some. The sample consists of a few hundred thousand clones, 75% to 90% of them appearing once. Specimen: peripheral blood. These receptors all come from a woman aged 18-35 years with acute or convalescent COVID-19.

In this sample, this clone turned up once. The chain links TRBV28 to TRBJ1-4; the D gene is possibly TRBD1 (5 bases). The CDR3 is 14 residues long. CDR1 and CDR2 from the germline V gene are MDHEN and SYDVKM. With 3 bases removed from V and 4 bases from J, the gap between germline ends came to 9 bases. CDR3: CASSLIDSNEKLFF. Written as DNA, the CDR3 is TGTGCCAGCAGTTTGATTGACAGTAATGAAAAACTGTTTTTT.

The genes are TRBV10-1 and TRBJ2-5; weak D call: TRBD1 (7 bases). Germline V gives CDR1 WNHNN, CDR2 SYGVQD (reference sequence). This CDR3 spans 13 amino acids. The germline V and J ends were trimmed by 8 bases and 5 bases, with 15 bases remaining between them. For the CDR3, the DNA is TGCGCCAGCTCAGGGGGGAACGGGGAGACCCAGTACTTC. It codes for CASSGGNGETQYF.

The rearrangement joins TRBV2 to TRBJ1-6; possibly TRBD1 for D (6 bases). Germline V gives CDR1 SNHLY, CDR2 FYNNEI. Trimming removed 10 bases at V and 6 bases at J, with 19 bases between. The CDR3 is 15 residues long. The CDR3 spells CATQGEDSRNSPLHF. The CDR3 nucleotides read TGTGCCACCCAGGGTGAGGACAGTCGTAATTCACCCCTCCACTTT.

This chain links TRBV2 with TRBJ2-7, with D perhaps matching TRBD1 (6 bases). V dropped 3 bases and J dropped 5 bases, with 14 bases sitting between them. CDR1 is SNHLY, CDR2 FYNNEI, per germline. The CDR3 has 14 amino acids. CDR3 sequence: CASSEGAGRDEQYF. The CDR3 nucleotides are TGTGCCAGCAGTGAGGGGGCCGGTAGAGACGAGCAGTACTTC. Supplemented by reference TRBV2 and TRBJ2-7, the full variable domain reads EPEVTQTPSHQVTQMGQEVILRCVPISNHLYFYWYRQILGQKVEFLVSFYNNEISEKSEIFDDQFSVERPDGSNFTLKIRSTKLEDSAMYFCASSEGAGRDEQYFGPGTRLTVT.

This clone came up once. The V and J genes are TRBV19 and TRBJ2-1, with TRBD2 as a possible D gene (5 bases). Germline-derived CDR1 and CDR2 are LNHDA and SQIVND (reference sequence). The CDR3 length is 14 residues. V was pared by 0 bases and J by 4 bases, with 7 bases between. The CDR3 DNA reads as TGTGCCAGTAGTATAGACGGGGATTACAATGAGCAGTTCTTC. This encodes CASSIDGDYNEQFF.